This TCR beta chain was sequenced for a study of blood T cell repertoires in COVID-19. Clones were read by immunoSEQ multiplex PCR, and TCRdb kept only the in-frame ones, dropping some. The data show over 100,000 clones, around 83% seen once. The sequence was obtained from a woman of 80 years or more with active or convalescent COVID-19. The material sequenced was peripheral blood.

The CDR3 region is CATSRDEKGLGRKNEQFF. DNA for the CDR3: TGTGCCACCAGCAGAGATGAAAAGGGTCTCGGGAGGAAAAATGAGCAGTTCTTC. The V gene is TRBV15, the J gene TRBJ2-1, with 7 bases fitting TRBD2. The V gene end was trimmed by 0 bases and the J gene end by 7 bases; junction bases not matched to a gene: 15. The CDR3 is 18 amino acids. Germline CDR1 reads LNHNV; CDR2 reads YYDKDF (reference sequence). The whole variable domain, filled in from reference TRBV15 and TRBJ2-1, reads DAMVIQNPRYQVTQFGKPVTLSCSQTLNHNVMYWYQQKSSQAPKLLFHYYDKDFNNEADTPDNFQSRRPNTSFCFLDIRSPGLGDTAMYLCATSRDEKGLGRKNEQFFGPGTRLTVL.